This record covers a single T cell receptor (beta chain). What it binds is not known. One junction end disagrees with the germline gene, perhaps due to a read error. The data belong to a study of T-cell reconstitution after alpha-beta-depleted transplantation in children. Study-level findings and limits: Approximately two months post-transplant, alpha-beta T cells reportedly originated from several hundred expanded graft clones. At day 60, the high TCRbeta diversity found in some patients originated from recipient T cells and thymic progenitors that had survived. Hyperexpanded clones declined; after one year, newly produced T cells mostly supplied diversity.

CDR1 DFQATT and CDR2 SNEGSKA come from the germline V gene (reference sequence). This CDR3 region has 15 residues. TCRbeta library construction was performed incorporating unique molecular identifiers. TCRdb recomputed calls from the PCR reads with MiXCR, one row per CDR3 protein. The table includes 600,000 or so distinct CDR3 sequences, about 23% detected once. The origin of this receptor is a boy younger than two who had a stem cell transplant for acute myeloid leukemia, so the T cells may come from the graft donor. The sequencing used PBMCs, mostly from graft donor cells, collected 360 days after TCRalphabeta/CD19-depleted stem cell transplant. The rearrangement joins TRBV20-1 to TRBJ2-5; the D is unclear. The CDR3 protein is CSARDPGWVQETQYF. The CDR3 DNA reads as TGCAGTGCCAGAGACCCTGGGTGGGTTCAAGAGACCCAGTACTTC.